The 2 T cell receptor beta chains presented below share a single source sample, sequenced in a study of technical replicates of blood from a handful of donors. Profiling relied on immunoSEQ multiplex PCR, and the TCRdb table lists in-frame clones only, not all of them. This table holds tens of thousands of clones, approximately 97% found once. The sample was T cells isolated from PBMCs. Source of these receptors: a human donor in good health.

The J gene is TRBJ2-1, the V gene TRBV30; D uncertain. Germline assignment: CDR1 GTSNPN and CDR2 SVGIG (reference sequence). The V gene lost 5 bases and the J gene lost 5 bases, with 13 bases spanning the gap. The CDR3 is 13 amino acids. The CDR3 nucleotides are TGTGCCTGGGGATCGGGTAGCAACAATGAGCAGTTCTTC. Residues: CAWGSGSNNEQFF.

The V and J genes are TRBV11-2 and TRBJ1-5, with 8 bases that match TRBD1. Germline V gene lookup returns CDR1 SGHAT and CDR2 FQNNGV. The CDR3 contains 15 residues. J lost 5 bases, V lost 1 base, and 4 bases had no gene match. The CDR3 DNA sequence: TGTGCCAGCAGCTTAGGACAGGGGACCCATCAGCCCCAGCATTTT. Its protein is CASSLGQGTHQPQHF.